This T cell receptor beta chain is from a study of T cells in Graves' hyperthyroidism and ophthalmopathy. Study findings and constraints: Through a model of 13 V-J features, ophthalmopathy was separated from stable hyperthyroidism.

On the basis of clinical symptoms, serum thyroxine and TRAb, thyroid ultrasound and orbital computed tomography, diagnoses were made. Fresh peripheral blood, around 9.3 ml, was the source of the PBMCs. This clonotype was counted between two and nine times. Its antigen is unidentified. Researchers took RNA transcripts and amplified the TCR beta CDR3 regions from them. HTBI primers were employed in a first-round RT-PCR of the TCR CDR3. TCRdb recomputed calls from the multiplex PCR reads with MiXCR, one row per CDR3 protein. Among approximately 600,000 distinct CDR3 sequences listed, approximately 15% were seen once. Germline lookup yields CDR1 MNHEY and CDR2 SVGEGT. There are 20 residues in the CDR3. V gave up 2 bases and J gave up 0 bases; unmatched junction bases: 10.

This chain links TRBV6-2 or TRBV6-3 with TRBJ2-2, with TRBD2 matching 12 bases. The clonotype comes from a woman aged 40 to 50 with Graves' ophthalmopathy. The sequenced sample consisted of blood. The CDR3 sequence is CASSYVGGLAGPTNTGELFF. The CDR3 DNA is TGTGCCAGCAGTTACGTGGGGGGACTAGCGGGCCCTACGAACACCGGGGAGCTGTTTTTT.